This TCR beta chain was sequenced during a study of shared T cell receptors in the human thymus. Trimming pared 2 bases from V and 8 bases from J, leaving 9 bases between. Germline V gene sequence: CDR1 MNHEY, CDR2 SVGAGI. The length of the CDR3 is 12 residues. Sequencing was performed with immunoSEQ multiplex PCR; in TCRdb, only in-frame clones are kept and a portion is missing. The sample includes hundreds of thousands of clones, more than 75% of them seen just once. This sample was also put to use in a study of human thymus T cells. That paper notes: The thymus was resected at corrective cardiac surgery.

The rearrangement links TRBV6-5 to TRBJ1-1, with D perhaps matching TRBD1 (6 bases). This TCR derives from a boy under two years old with a congenital heart defect. The sample was thymocytes. Here the CDR3 reads CASSYPTGEAFF. The CDR3 coding sequence is TGTGCCAGCAGTTACCCAACAGGGGAAGCTTTCTTT.